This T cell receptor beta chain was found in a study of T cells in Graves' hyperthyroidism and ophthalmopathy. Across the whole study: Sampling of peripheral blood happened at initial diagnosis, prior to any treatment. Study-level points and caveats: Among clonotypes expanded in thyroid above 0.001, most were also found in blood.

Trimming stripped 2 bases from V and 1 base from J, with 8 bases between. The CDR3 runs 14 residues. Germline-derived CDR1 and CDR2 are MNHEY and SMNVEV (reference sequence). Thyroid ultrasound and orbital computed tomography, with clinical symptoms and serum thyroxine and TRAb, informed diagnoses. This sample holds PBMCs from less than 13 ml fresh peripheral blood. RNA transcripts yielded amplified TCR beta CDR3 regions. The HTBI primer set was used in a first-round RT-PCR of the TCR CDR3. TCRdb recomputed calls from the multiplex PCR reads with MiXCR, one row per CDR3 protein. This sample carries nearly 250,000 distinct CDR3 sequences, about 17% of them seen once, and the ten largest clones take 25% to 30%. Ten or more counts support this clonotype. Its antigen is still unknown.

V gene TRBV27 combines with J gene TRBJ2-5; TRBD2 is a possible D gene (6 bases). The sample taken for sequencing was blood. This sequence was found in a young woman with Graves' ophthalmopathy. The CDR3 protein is CASSLGDFQETQYF. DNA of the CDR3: TGTGCCAGCAGTTTAGGGGACTTCCAAGAGACCCAGTACTTC.